These T cell receptor beta chains were read from a single sample in a study of CD8 T cells in Susac syndrome. TCRdb re-called the immunoSEQ multiplex PCR reads through MiXCR, storing one row per CDR3 protein. The sample comprises around 130,000 distinct CDR3 sequences, approximately 95% of which are singletons, and around 0.11% rests with the top ten. Sequenced sample: CD4+ T cells from PBMCs. All receptors come from a human donor with multiple sclerosis. CDR3s include the opening cysteine and the closing phenylalanine or tryptophan. Each record gives: clone size, D gene, V gene, J gene, CDR3 protein, CDR3 DNA. The D gene is left open where the match is weak. Size is stated for part of the rows, as once, few or many counts, or as a class when the clone is expanded.

>-|TRBD1|TRBV30|TRBJ2-3
CAWSAGTGRGDTQYF
TGTGCCTGGAGTGCCGGGACAGGGAGGGGAGATACGCAGTATTTT
>-|-|TRBV25-1|TRBJ2-7
CASSVQGDEQYF
TGTGCCAGCAGTGTACAGGGAGACGAGCAGTACTTC
>-|-|TRBV29-1|TRBJ1-2
CSVVGQFGYGYTF
TGCAGCGTTGTGGGGCAGTTTGGCTATGGCTACACCTTC
>-|TRBD2|TRBV10-3|TRBJ2-3
CAISESSGSFTDTQYF
TGTGCCATCAGTGAGTCTAGCGGGAGTTTCACAGATACGCAGTATTTT
>-|TRBD1|TRBV6-6|TRBJ2-5
CASSRSGQGSYQYF
TGTGCCAGCAGTCGATCAGGACAGGGAAGTTACCAGTACTTC
>-|-|TRBV20-1|TRBJ1-5
CSAQGQRGNQPQHF
TGCAGTGCTCAAGGACAGAGGGGCAATCAGCCCCAGCATTTT
>once|TRBD1|TRBV12-3/TRBV12-4|TRBJ2-2
CASIRTGNTGELFF
TGTGCCAGCATTCGGACAGGGAACACCGGGGAGCTGTTTTTT
>-|-|TRBV20-1|TRBJ1-5
CSARVSGQVSNQPQHF
TGCAGTGCTAGAGTTTCTGGGCAGGTTAGCAATCAGCCCCAGCATTTT
>-|-|TRBV4-1|TRBJ1-5
CASSQVDMGFSNQPQHF
TGCGCCAGCAGCCAAGTTGATATGGGGTTTAGTAATCAGCCCCAGCATTTT
>-|-|TRBV20-1|TRBJ1-2
CSASPSPRTRGYTF
TGCAGTGCTAGCCCCAGCCCCAGGACTCGAGGCTACACCTTC
>-|-|TRBV30|TRBJ1-5
CTWNKGQWDQPQHF
TGTACCTGGAATAAAGGACAGTGGGATCAGCCCCAGCATTTT
>-|-|TRBV6-5|TRBJ2-7
CASSSPRGRERTYEQYF
TGTGCCAGCAGTTCCCCCCGGGGGCGGGAGAGAACCTACGAGCAGTACTTC
>-|TRBD2|TRBV6-5|TRBJ2-7
CASSRGLAGTYEQYF
TGTGCCAGCAGTCGCGGACTAGCGGGGACATACGAGCAGTACTTC
>-|TRBD1|TRBV29-1|TRBJ2-7
CSVGQGRSEQYF
TGCAGCGTGGGACAGGGCCGCAGCGAGCAGTACTTC
>-|TRBD1|TRBV29-1|TRBJ1-2
CSVTTGDEGYTF
TGCAGCGTTACGACAGGGGATGAAGGCTACACCTTC
>-|-|TRBV28|TRBJ2-7
CASGPYQQQSSYEQYF
TGTGCCAGCGGACCTTACCAGCAACAAAGCTCCTACGAGCAGTACTTC
>-|TRBD1|TRBV7-6|TRBJ2-7
CASSLGYPGQGYEQYF
TGTGCCAGCAGCCTAGGATATCCGGGACAGGGCTACGAGCAGTACTTC
>-|-|TRBV27|TRBJ2-3
CASSFRSVSADTQYF
TGTGCCAGCAGTTTCCGATCGGTGAGCGCAGATACGCAGTATTTT
>-|-|TRBV24-1|TRBJ2-5
CATSDFIQGVKTQYF
TGTGCCACCAGTGATTTTATACAGGGAGTGAAGACCCAGTACTTC
>once|TRBD2|TRBV29-1|TRBJ2-1
CSVEKPAGVNEQFF
TGCAGCGTTGAAAAGCCAGCGGGAGTCAATGAGCAGTTCTTC
>-|-|TRBV20-1|TRBJ2-4
CSAGGRNIQYF
TGCAGTGCTGGAGGACGAAACATTCAGTACTTC
>-|TRBD1|TRBV20-1|TRBJ2-4
CSIWSGGSKNIQYF
TGCAGTATTTGGTCAGGGGGCTCAAAAAACATTCAGTACTTC
>-|-|TRBV29-1|TRBJ2-3
CSVEYSVGGTDTQYF
TGCAGCGTTGAATATTCGGTAGGCGGCACAGATACGCAGTATTTT
>-|TRBD1|TRBV5-4|TRBJ1-2
CASTRDSLYGYTF
TGTGCCAGCACCAGGGACAGTCTCTATGGCTACACCTTC
>-|TRBD1|TRBV19|TRBJ2-4
CASSPTGAPKNIQYF
TGTGCCAGTAGCCCGACAGGGGCCCCAAAAAACATTCAGTACTTC
>-|-|TRBV12-3/TRBV12-4|TRBJ2-7
CASSQSGHNYEQYF
TGTGCCAGCAGCCAATCGGGACATAATTACGAGCAGTACTTC
>-|TRBD1|TRBV4-1|TRBJ2-7
CASSLPGQGVYEQYF
TGCGCCAGCAGCCTCCCGGGACAGGGAGTTTACGAGCAGTACTTC
>-|TRBD1|TRBV5-4|TRBJ1-4
CASSLDRGTEKLFF
TGTGCCAGCAGCTTGGACAGGGGAACTGAAAAACTGTTTTTT
>-|-|TRBV19|TRBJ2-2
CASSLGTSNTGELFF
TGTGCCAGTAGTCTCGGGACATCGAACACCGGGGAGCTGTTTTTT
>-|-|TRBV12-3/TRBV12-4|TRBJ2-5
CASSIRVQETQYF
TGTGCCAGCAGTATTAGGGTTCAAGAGACCCAGTACTTC
>once|-|TRBV5-4|TRBJ2-5
CASSVRKETQYF
TGTGCCAGCAGCGTTAGAAAAGAGACCCAGTACTTC
>-|TRBD1|TRBV27|TRBJ2-1
CASRSHRGYNEQFF
TGTGCCAGCAGATCCCACAGGGGATACAATGAGCAGTTCTTC
>-|TRBD1|TRBV24-1|TRBJ2-5
CATSDRYRGGETQYF
TGTGCCACCAGTGACCGTTACAGGGGCGGAGAGACCCAGTACTTC
>-|-|TRBV18|TRBJ2-3
CASSPGQGSDTQYF
TGTGCCAGCTCACCAGGGCAGGGTAGTGATACGCAGTATTTT
>once|TRBD1|TRBV18|TRBJ2-7
CASSDLNTGTGEQYF
TGTGCCAGCTCTGACTTGAACACCGGGACAGGCGAGCAGTACTTC
>-|-|TRBV14|TRBJ1-1
CASSQLGGGTEAFF
TGTGCCAGCAGCCAGCTAGGAGGGGGCACTGAAGCTTTCTTT